Reported below is one T cell receptor beta chain. Trimming at V came to 7 bases and at J to 5 bases, leaving 4 bases not matched to a gene. CDR1 is MNHEY, CDR2 SVGAGI, per germline. This CDR3 contains 13 residues. The sample originates from a study of T cell changes during pregnancy in multiple sclerosis. The data were produced by immunoSEQ multiplex PCR, yet TCRdb's version contains in-frame clones alone and is incomplete. The table has around 70,000 clones, around 92% seen once. This rearrangement joins TRBV6-5 to TRBJ2-2; TRBD1 matches 7 bases. The receptor was derived from a female donor with multiple sclerosis, enrolled in a pregnancy study. The sample in question was peripheral blood, obtained before pregnancy. CDR3 amino acids: CASTQGVTGELFF. In nucleotides, the CDR3 is TGTGCCAGCACGCAGGGGGTTACCGGGGAGCTGTTTTTT.